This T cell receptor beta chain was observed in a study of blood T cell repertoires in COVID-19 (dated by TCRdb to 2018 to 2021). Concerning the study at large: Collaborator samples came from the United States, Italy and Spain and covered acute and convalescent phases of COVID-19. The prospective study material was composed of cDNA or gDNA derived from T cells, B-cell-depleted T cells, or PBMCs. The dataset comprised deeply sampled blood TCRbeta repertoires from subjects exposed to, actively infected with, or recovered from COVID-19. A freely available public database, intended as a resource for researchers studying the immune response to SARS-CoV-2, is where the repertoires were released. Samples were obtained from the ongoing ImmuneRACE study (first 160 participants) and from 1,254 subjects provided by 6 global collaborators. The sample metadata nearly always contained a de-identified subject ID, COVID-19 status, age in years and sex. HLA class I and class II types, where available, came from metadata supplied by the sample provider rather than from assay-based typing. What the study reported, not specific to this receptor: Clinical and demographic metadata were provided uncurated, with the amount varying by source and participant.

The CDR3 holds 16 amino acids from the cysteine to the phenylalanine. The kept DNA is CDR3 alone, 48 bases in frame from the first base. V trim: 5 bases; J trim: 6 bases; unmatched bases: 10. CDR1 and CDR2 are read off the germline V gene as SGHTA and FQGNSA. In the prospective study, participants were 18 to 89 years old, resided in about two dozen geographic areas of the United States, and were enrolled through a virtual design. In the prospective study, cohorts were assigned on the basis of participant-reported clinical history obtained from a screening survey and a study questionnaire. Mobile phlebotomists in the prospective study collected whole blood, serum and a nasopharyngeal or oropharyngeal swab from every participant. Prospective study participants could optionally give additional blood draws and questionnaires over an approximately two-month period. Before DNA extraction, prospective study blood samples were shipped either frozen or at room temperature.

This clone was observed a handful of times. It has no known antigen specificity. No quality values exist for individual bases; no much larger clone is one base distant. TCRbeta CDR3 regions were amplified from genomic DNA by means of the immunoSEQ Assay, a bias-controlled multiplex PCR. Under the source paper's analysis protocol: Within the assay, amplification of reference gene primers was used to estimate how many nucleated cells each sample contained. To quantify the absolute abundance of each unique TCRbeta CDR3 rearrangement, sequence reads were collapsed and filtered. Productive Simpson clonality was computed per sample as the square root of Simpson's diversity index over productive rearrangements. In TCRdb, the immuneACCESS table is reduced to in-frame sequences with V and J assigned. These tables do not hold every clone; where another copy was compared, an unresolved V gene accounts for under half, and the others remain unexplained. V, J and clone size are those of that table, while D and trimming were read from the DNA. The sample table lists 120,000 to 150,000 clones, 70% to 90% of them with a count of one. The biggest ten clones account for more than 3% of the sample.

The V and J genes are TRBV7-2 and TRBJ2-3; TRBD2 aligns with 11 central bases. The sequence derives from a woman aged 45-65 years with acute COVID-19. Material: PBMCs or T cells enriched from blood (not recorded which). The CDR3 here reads CASSEIAGGSLDTQYF. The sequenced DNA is TGTGCCAGCAGCGAAATAGCGGGAGGGTCGTTGGATACGCAGTATTTT.